This T cell receptor (beta chain) was obtained from a study of human T cells and chemical hapten exposure. Study-level background: Per-sample TCR yield variability stemmed mainly from small pooled library volume differences. Study observations and caveats: Against controls, expanded TCRs gave rise to significantly more large CDR3 similarity clusters.

Time point in this sample: patch test 1, 2 weeks after DPC sensitization. The treatment is: therapeutic diphenylcyclopropenone sensitization with weekly scalp DPC. Alopecia patients deemed DPC-suitable, aged 18 to 70, excluding pregnancy. Individual cDNA molecules in this library carried unique molecular identifiers. Via MiXCR, TCRdb re-called the RACE reads, giving one row per CDR3 protein. Of some 110,000 distinct CDR3 sequences listed, 9% to 14% were seen once; the top ten hold more than 1.3%. At least ten counts were recorded for this clonotype. Its antigen is undetermined. This TCR was recovered from a woman in her forties or fifties with alopecia areata. Some clones in this sample may be carry-over from other donors' samples. Here the sequenced sample was whole blood, taken in connection with sensitization to the hapten diphenylcyclopropenone (DPC).

DNA of the CDR3: TGCAGTGCCGACGGGCCTTACAATGAGCAGTTCTTC. It is translated as CSADGPYNEQFF. The V gene is TRBV20-1, the J gene TRBJ2-1; D remains ambiguous. The CDR3 consists of 12 residues. The germline V gene has CDR1 DFQATT and CDR2 SNEGSKA (reference sequence). Trimming took off 6 bases at V and 4 bases at J, with 10 bases between the two ends.